These 27 T cell receptor beta chains were all obtained from the same sample, sequenced in a study of technical replicates of blood from a few donors. TCRdb keeps only in-frame clones here, not all; method: immunoSEQ multiplex PCR. The profile shows about 69,000 clones, about 87% of them singletons. The sequenced material came from PBMCs. The source is a human donor in good health. Some clones in this sample may be carry-over from other donors' samples.

The chain recombines TRBV5-1 with TRBJ2-2; D remains unclear. Germline CDR1 reads SGHRS; CDR2 reads YFSETQ. The CDR3 covers 15 residues. Trimming took 1 base from V and 1 from J, leaving 8 bases between them. CDR3 nucleotide sequence: TGCGCCAGCAGCTTGTTTGCAGGGAACACCGGGGAGCTGTTTTTT. Translating gives CASSLFAGNTGELFF.

The CDR3 DNA reads as TGTGCCAGCAGCCCCTCCGACCGAGCGACGGACTATGGCTACACCTTC. It is translated as CASSPSDRATDYGYTF. The chain combines TRBV28 with TRBJ1-2, with unresolved D. V lost 6 bases and J 3 bases, leaving 20 bases between the germline ends. The CDR3 loop spans 16 amino acids. Germline V gene sequence: CDR1 MDHEN, CDR2 SYDVKM.

This clone came up once. CDR3 loop: CATSRVWGQRADTQYF. CDR3 bases: TGTGCCACCAGCAGAGTGTGGGGACAGAGGGCAGATACGCAGTATTTT. The chain links TRBV15 to TRBJ2-3, with 7 bases that match TRBD1. The CDR3 is 16 amino acids. Unmatched junction bases numbered 8, after V lost 1 base and J lost 4 bases. Germline loops: CDR1 LNHNV, CDR2 YYDKDF (reference sequence).

This rearrangement joins TRBV4-1 to TRBJ1-2, with D possibly being TRBD1 (5 bases). This CDR3 spans 14 amino acids. The germline gives CDR1 MGHRA, CDR2 YSYEKL. Trimming removed 2 bases from V and 4 bases from J, with 11 bases in between. CDR3 nucleotide sequence: TGCGCCAGCAGCCAACCGGGGGTGGGCTATGGCTACACCTTC. Its protein product is CASSQPGVGYGYTF.

CDR3 in amino acids: CASNRDTSSYEQYF. The CDR3 nucleotides are TGCGCCAGCAACCGGGACACCAGCTCCTACGAGCAGTACTTC. The rearrangement uses TRBV5-1 and TRBJ2-7; D is possibly TRBD1 (6 bases). The CDR3 runs 14 residues. The V and J ends lost 6 bases and 0 bases respectively, with 13 bases between them. CDR1 is SGHRS and CDR2 is YFSETQ in the germline V gene.

V gene TRBV4-3 combines with J gene TRBJ1-1, with unresolved D. Germline values: CDR1 LGHNA, CDR2 YSLEER. Trimming shortened V by 1 base and J by 6 bases, and 12 bases separated the two germline ends. The CDR3 has 14 residues. For the CDR3, the DNA is TGCGCCAGCAGCCAAGGACCGGGTCTAGCTGAAGCTTTCTTT. It encodes CASSQGPGLAEAFF.

The chain couples TRBV6-1 to TRBJ2-7; TRBD2 might be the D (5 bases). Trimming took off 1 base at V and 2 bases at J, with 12 bases between the two ends. This CDR3 spans 15 amino acids. Germline V gives CDR1 MNHNS, CDR2 SASEGT. The CDR3 spells CASSEGRGLTYEQYF. The CDR3 region has the DNA TGTGCCAGCAGTGAAGGTCGGGGTCTGACCTACGAGCAGTACTTC.

The CDR3 reads CASSQEVLAGGGYEQYF. CDR3 bases: TGCGCCAGCAGCCAAGAAGTACTAGCGGGGGGAGGCTACGAGCAGTACTTC. V is TRBV4-1 and J is TRBJ2-7; 12 bases are a match to TRBD2. J was trimmed by 3 bases and V by 0 bases; bases with no gene match: 6. The CDR3 has 17 amino acids. Per germline, CDR1 MGHRA and CDR2 YSYEKL.

This chain links TRBV29-1 with TRBJ1-2; D remains unclear. CDR1 and CDR2 from the germline V gene are SQVTM and ANQGSEA. The CDR3 is 14 residues long. The V gene lost 4 bases and the J gene lost 4 bases, with 16 bases spanning the gap. For the CDR3, the DNA is TGCAGCGTTGTACAACCGTTCCATTTCTATGGCTACACCTTC. Translating it yields CSVVQPFHFYGYTF.

The chain joins TRBV5-4 to TRBJ2-5; D perhaps matches TRBD1 (5 bases). This CDR3 comprises 16 residues. V shed 0 bases and J shed 5 bases, with 17 bases lying between them. From germline, CDR1 is SGHNT and CDR2 YYREEE (reference sequence). As DNA, the CDR3 is TGTGCCAGCAGCTTGGTGGCAGGGCCAGGGCTGGAGACCCAGTACTTC. This sequence encodes CASSLVAGPGLETQYF.

This chain connects TRBV10-3 to TRBJ1-1; D is uncertain. The CDR3 is made up of 13 amino acids. With 4 bases removed from V and 6 bases from J, the gap between germline ends came to 12 bases. The germline gives CDR1 ENHRY, CDR2 SYGVKD. CDR3 sequence reads: CAISVGSSAEAFF. For the CDR3, the DNA is TGTGCCATCAGTGTCGGTTCCTCCGCTGAAGCTTTCTTT.

The rearrangement joins TRBV7-2 to TRBJ2-5; D may be TRBD2 (6 bases). Trimming removed 3 bases at V and 3 bases at J, with 11 bases between. Looked up from germline, CDR1 is SGHTA and CDR2 is FQGNSA. This CDR3 has 14 residues. The CDR3 nucleotides read TGTGCCAGCAGCTTCCGACTAGGGAAAGAGACCCAGTACTTC. Its protein product is CASSFRLGKETQYF.

This clone came up once. The chain joins TRBV5-6 to TRBJ2-5, with D tentatively TRBD1 (5 bases). From germline, CDR1 is SGHDT and CDR2 YYEEEE. CDR3 length: 13 amino acids. The V end was cut by 3 bases, the J end by 1 base, with 7 bases between. The CDR3 DNA sequence: TGTGCCAGCAGCTCGGACACCCAAGAGACCCAGTACTTC. Protein: CASSSDTQETQYF.

The chain recombines TRBV7-3 with TRBJ2-5; possibly TRBD2 for D (6 bases). Germline CDR1 is SGHTA and CDR2 is FQGTGA. Trimming removed 4 bases at V and 5 bases at J, with 14 bases between. This CDR3 region has 14 residues. CDR3 bases: TGTGCCAGCAGCTCCTCGGGAGCCGGGGAGACCCAGTACTTC. As protein: CASSSSGAGETQYF.

The chain joins TRBV18 to TRBJ1-1; TRBD1 aligns across 7 bases. Germline loops: CDR1 KGHSH, CDR2 LQKENI. Trimming took 5 bases from V and 10 from J; bases not matched to a gene: 7. There are 12 residues in the CDR3. The CDR3 bases are TGTGCCAGCTCAGGAGACAGGGCAATAGCTTTCTTT. It is translated as CASSGDRAIAFF.

V and J are TRBV2 and TRBJ2-2; TRBD2 aligns across 10 bases. The V gene's germline CDR1 is SNHLY and CDR2 FYNNEI. Trimming at V came to 4 bases and at J to 2 bases, leaving 4 bases not matched to a gene. The CDR3 spans 16 residues. The CDR3 bases are TGTGCCAGCAGTGGCCTAGCGGGGGTTAACACCGGGGAGCTGTTTTTT. This gives the protein CASSGLAGVNTGELFF.

This clone has only one observation. This chain links TRBV9 with TRBJ2-1; D remains unclear. The V end lost 1 base, the J end lost 4 bases, and 6 bases lay between the germline ends. The CDR3 is 13 amino acids. Germline V CDR1 and CDR2: SGDLS, YYNGEE. In DNA, the CDR3 is TGTGCCAGCAGCGTATCCGTTTACAATGAGCAGTTCTTC. As protein: CASSVSVYNEQFF.

This chain joins TRBV7-2 and TRBJ2-3; D is undetermined. CDR3 length: 14 residues. Trimming left V 2 bases short and J 0 bases short, with 6 bases between. The germline CDR1 and CDR2 sequences are SGHTA and FQGNSA. CDR3 in amino acids: CASSLRASTDTQYF. As DNA, the CDR3 is TGTGCCAGCAGCTTAAGAGCTAGCACAGATACGCAGTATTTT.

This clone is medium-sized by share. The gene calls are TRBV30 and TRBJ2-3, with D uncertain. There are 14 residues in the CDR3. Germline V gives CDR1 GTSNPN, CDR2 SVGIG (reference sequence). V gave up 2 bases and J gave up 3 bases, with 12 bases separating them. The CDR3 here is CAWSWAVLTDTQYF. The CDR3 DNA follows: TGTGCCTGGAGTTGGGCAGTATTAACAGATACGCAGTATTTT.

The chain links TRBV6-6 to TRBJ1-2; possibly TRBD1 for D (5 bases). The length of the CDR3 is 14 residues. Germline V lookup: CDR1 MNHNY, CDR2 SVGAGI (reference sequence). V lost 6 bases and J lost 1, with 12 bases in between. The CDR3 protein is CASRAGGDNYGYTF. CDR3 in DNA: TGTGCCAGCAGGGCTGGGGGGGATAACTATGGCTACACCTTC.

The chain joins TRBV6-6 to TRBJ2-1; D gene uncertain. There are 15 residues in the CDR3. The V end was cut by 1 base, the J end by 0 bases, with 7 bases between. The germline V gene encodes CDR1 MNHNY and CDR2 SVGAGI (reference sequence). The CDR3 reads CASSYYRNSYNEQFF. The CDR3 DNA follows: TGTGCCAGCAGTTACTACAGAAACTCCTACAATGAGCAGTTCTTC.

The gene calls are TRBV5-1 and TRBJ2-1, with TRBD2 matching 9 bases. After removal of 4 bases from V and 8 bases from J, the junction contained 7 bases not matched to a gene. This CDR3 has 14 residues. The germline V gene has CDR1 SGHRS and CDR2 YFSETQ. The CDR3 is CASSIERGEDEQFF. CDR3 nucleotide sequence: TGCGCCAGCAGCATCGAGCGGGGGGAGGATGAGCAGTTCTTC.

The chain combines TRBV7-2 with TRBJ2-1; the D is unclear. The germline gives CDR1 SGHTA, CDR2 FQGNSA. Trimming took 4 bases from V and 10 from J, leaving 17 bases between them. The CDR3 extends over 14 amino acids. The CDR3 DNA is TGTGCCAGCAGCTCCCACCAAAACAGTCAAGAGCAGTTCTTC. It specifies CASSSHQNSQEQFF.

This chain connects TRBV7-2 to TRBJ2-7, with D possibly matching TRBD2 (6 bases). Trimming left V 4 bases short and J 2 bases short, with 18 bases between. The CDR3 has 16 residues. CDR1 is SGHTA, CDR2 FQGNSA, per germline. The DNA for the CDR3 is TGTGCCAGCAGCTCCCGATATAGCGGAAGAACCTACGAGCAGTACTTC. It translates to CASSSRYSGRTYEQYF.

This chain links TRBV28 with TRBJ1-3, with TRBD1 identical over 9 bases. J gave up 7 bases and V 6 bases, and 10 bases lay outside the gene matches. CDR1 and CDR2 (germline): MDHEN, SYDVKM. The CDR3 totals 15 residues. The CDR3 here is CASSTGQGRRNTIYF. In nucleotides, the CDR3 is TGTGCCAGCAGCACCGGACAGGGGCGACGGAACACCATATATTTT.

The chain is built from TRBV2 and TRBJ1-6; maybe TRBD1 (6 bases). Looked up from germline, CDR1 is SNHLY and CDR2 is FYNNEI. The CDR3 consists of 15 residues. Between the trimmed V and J ends, which lost 7 bases and 7 bases, there was a span of 17 bases. CDR3 in amino acids: CASKTLGGRNSPLHF. The CDR3 region has the DNA TGTGCCAGCAAGACTCTCGGGGGGCGGAATTCACCCCTCCACTTT.

The CDR3 nucleotides read TGTGCCAGCAGCTTAGCGGCGGGAGGGGGGGAGCAGTACTTC. Translation gives CASSLAAGGGEQYF. The V and J genes are TRBV7-9 and TRBJ2-7; 9 bases align to TRBD2. There are 14 residues in the CDR3. Germline V gene data show CDR1 as SEHNR and CDR2 as FQNEAQ (reference sequence). With 0 bases clipped from V and 7 bases from J, the junction kept 4 bases outside the gene matches.